The TCR beta chain under discussion was sequenced for a study of T cell changes during pregnancy in multiple sclerosis. The protocol was immunoSEQ multiplex PCR, while the TCRdb copy is restricted to in-frame clones and leaves out a portion. The repertoire includes more than 80,000 clones, 91% of them detected once, and 3.5% to 4% sits in the top ten. The CDR3 extends over 14 amino acids. V lost 1 base, J lost 4 bases, and 11 bases lay in between. Germline values: CDR1 SGHRS, CDR2 YFSETQ. V and J are TRBV5-1 and TRBJ1-1; D unclear. Sequencing used PBMCs, obtained in the first trimester of pregnancy. The TCR originated in a female donor in good health, serving as a control in a pregnancy study. Some clones in this sample may be carry-over from other donors' samples. The CDR3 region is CASSLRVPGTEAFF. The CDR3 DNA reads TGCGCCAGCAGCTTGAGAGTCCCGGGCACTGAAGCTTTCTTT.